These T cell receptor beta chains were read from a single sample in a study of T-cell memory formation after mild COVID-19. TCRdb ran MiXCR on the 5' RACE reads and lists one entry per CDR3 protein. The data hold about 88,000 distinct CDR3 sequences, with approximately 25% observed a single time. The sequenced material came from PBMCs or a T cell subset sorted from them (not recorded which). These receptors originate from a man between 18 and 29 years old who had mild COVID-19 (a few samples of this study predate the infection). Cell type and time point are not known. CDR3s include the opening cysteine and the closing phenylalanine or tryptophan. Fields, in order: V gene, J gene, CDR3 length, CDR3 protein.

v_call: TRBV6-5; j_call: TRBJ2-5; cdr3_length: 18; cdr3_aa: CASSYYRGGNVGQETQYF
v_call: TRBV18; j_call: TRBJ2-1; cdr3_length: 14; cdr3_aa: CASSPGDRENEQFF
v_call: TRBV7-9; j_call: TRBJ2-7; cdr3_length: 11; cdr3_aa: CASSLLQKQHF
v_call: TRBV4-1; j_call: TRBJ1-1; cdr3_length: 17; cdr3_aa: CASSQGGTGRGNTEAFF
v_call: TRBV7-9; j_call: TRBJ2-1; cdr3_length: 16; cdr3_aa: CASITQRGSSYNEQFF
v_call: TRBV29-1; j_call: TRBJ2-5; cdr3_length: 15; cdr3_aa: CSVGMTRPEQETQYF
v_call: TRBV4-3; j_call: TRBJ2-7; cdr3_length: 15; cdr3_aa: CASSLDRDGFYEQYF
v_call: TRBV7-6; j_call: TRBJ2-2; cdr3_length: 15; cdr3_aa: CASSLMGQTTGELFF
v_call: TRBV5-1; j_call: TRBJ1-1; cdr3_length: 15; cdr3_aa: CASRIRGAGNTEAFF
v_call: TRBV7-6; j_call: TRBJ1-1; cdr3_length: 14; cdr3_aa: CASTRDRMNTEAFF
v_call: TRBV11-2; j_call: TRBJ2-7; cdr3_length: 16; cdr3_aa: CASSSLSGDHPYEQYF
v_call: TRBV6-2/TRBV6-3; j_call: TRBJ1-2; cdr3_length: 14; cdr3_aa: CASSYTRRTDGYTF
v_call: TRBV5-1; j_call: TRBJ2-3; cdr3_length: 14; cdr3_aa: CASSSGQSTDTQYF
v_call: TRBV4-2; j_call: TRBJ1-5; cdr3_length: 15; cdr3_aa: CASSQGLGGNQPQHF
v_call: TRBV10-3; j_call: TRBJ2-2; cdr3_length: 16; cdr3_aa: CAIGRTSGAAAGELFF
v_call: TRBV6-5; j_call: TRBJ2-7; cdr3_length: 16; cdr3_aa: CASSLGTGGAEGEQYF
v_call: TRBV12-3/TRBV12-4; j_call: TRBJ2-1; cdr3_length: 16; cdr3_aa: CASSLGGLAGAGEQFF
v_call: TRBV4-1; j_call: TRBJ1-2; cdr3_length: 13; cdr3_aa: CASSPPWGRGYTF
v_call: TRBV9; j_call: TRBJ2-1; cdr3_length: 15; cdr3_aa: CASSVDITHYNEQFF
v_call: TRBV12-3/TRBV12-4; j_call: TRBJ2-7; cdr3_length: 12; cdr3_aa: CASSEGAYEQYF
v_call: TRBV6-2/TRBV6-3; j_call: TRBJ1-1; cdr3_length: 15; cdr3_aa: CASSYSPGGDTEAFF
v_call: TRBV4-3; j_call: TRBJ2-3; cdr3_length: 14; cdr3_aa: CASSQDLPVSAQYF
v_call: TRBV29-1; j_call: TRBJ2-2; cdr3_length: 14; cdr3_aa: CSVYYREGPGELFF
v_call: TRBV27; j_call: TRBJ1-6; cdr3_length: 16; cdr3_aa: CASSFYRGPRRFPLHF
v_call: TRBV29-1; j_call: TRBJ1-2; cdr3_length: 13; cdr3_aa: CSVEENGPYGYTF
v_call: TRBV11-2; j_call: TRBJ2-5; cdr3_length: 14; cdr3_aa: CASSLTLAWETQYF
v_call: TRBV4-1; j_call: TRBJ2-5; cdr3_length: 16; cdr3_aa: CASSQEPSGGLETQYF
v_call: TRBV25-1; j_call: TRBJ1-1; cdr3_length: 16; cdr3_aa: CASSDRDRVLRTEAFF
v_call: TRBV7-6; j_call: TRBJ2-7; cdr3_length: 13; cdr3_aa: CASSFLQGREQYF
v_call: TRBV7-3; j_call: TRBJ1-2; cdr3_length: 15; cdr3_aa: CASSPLSGASEGYTF
v_call: TRBV3-1; j_call: TRBJ2-3; cdr3_length: 17; cdr3_aa: CASSQDRGGAMGDTQYF
v_call: TRBV4-1; j_call: TRBJ1-6; cdr3_length: 14; cdr3_aa: CASSLGGENSPLHF
v_call: TRBV29-1; j_call: TRBJ1-2; cdr3_length: 13; cdr3_aa: CSVPGQTNYGYTF
v_call: TRBV15; j_call: TRBJ1-5; cdr3_length: 14; cdr3_aa: CATSNRVFNQPQHF
v_call: TRBV5-1; j_call: TRBJ2-7; cdr3_length: 13; cdr3_aa: CASSGEVVHEQYF
v_call: TRBV11-2; j_call: TRBJ1-2; cdr3_length: 16; cdr3_aa: CASSLTIALTNYGYTF
v_call: TRBV29-1; j_call: TRBJ1-1; cdr3_length: 11; cdr3_aa: CSVEEGLMTFF
v_call: TRBV7-8; j_call: TRBJ1-5; cdr3_length: 14; cdr3_aa: CASSLQGVNQPQHF
v_call: TRBV20-1; j_call: TRBJ2-3; cdr3_length: 16; cdr3_aa: CSARAVSGGAGDTQYF
v_call: TRBV12-3/TRBV12-4; j_call: TRBJ1-1; cdr3_length: 15; cdr3_aa: CASSLRDRVDDEAFF
v_call: TRBV7-8; j_call: TRBJ2-2; cdr3_length: 17; cdr3_aa: CASSLAPAGADTGELFF
v_call: TRBV5-1; j_call: TRBJ1-3; cdr3_length: 16; cdr3_aa: CASSKTGTGSGNTIYF